This record concerns one T cell receptor beta chain sequence. Its target is not known. Germline trimming cut 1 base from V and 3 bases from J; bases unmatched to any gene: 10. CDR1 and CDR2 (germline): LGHNA, YSLEER. The CDR3 length is 17 residues. Profiling relied on immunoSEQ multiplex PCR, and the TCRdb table lists in-frame clones only, not all of them. The repertoire holds 83,000 or so clones, with around 82% as singletons. The data derive from a study of lymphopenia after photon versus proton radiotherapy. Study-level points and caveats: Photon-treated patients lost naive T cells and TCR diversity; proton-treated stayed stable.

This TCR came from a man aged 60 to 69 with pancreatic cancer. The chain employs TRBV4-3 and TRBJ2-3; 7 bases agree with TRBD2. The sequences come from peripheral blood, collected from a patient treated with proton-based radiotherapy. CDR3 sequence: CASSQGGAGDPTDTQYF. CDR3 nucleotide sequence: TGCGCCAGCAGCCAAGGAGGCGCGGGAGATCCTACAGATACGCAGTATTTT.